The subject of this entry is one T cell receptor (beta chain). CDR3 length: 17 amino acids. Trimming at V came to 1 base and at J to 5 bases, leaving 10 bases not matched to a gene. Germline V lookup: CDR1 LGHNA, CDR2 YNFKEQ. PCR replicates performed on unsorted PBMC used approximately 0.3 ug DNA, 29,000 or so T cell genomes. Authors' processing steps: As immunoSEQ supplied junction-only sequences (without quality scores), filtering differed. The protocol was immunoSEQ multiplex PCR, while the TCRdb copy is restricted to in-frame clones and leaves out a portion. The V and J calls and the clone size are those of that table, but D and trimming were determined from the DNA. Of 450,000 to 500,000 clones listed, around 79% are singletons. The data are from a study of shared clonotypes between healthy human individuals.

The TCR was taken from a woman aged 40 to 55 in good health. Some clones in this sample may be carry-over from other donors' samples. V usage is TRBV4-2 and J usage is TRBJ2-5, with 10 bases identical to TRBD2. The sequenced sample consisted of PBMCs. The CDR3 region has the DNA TGTGCCAGCAGCCAAGGAAGCGGGGGGGGTTTGGTGGAGACCCAGTACTTC. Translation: CASSQGSGGGLVETQYF.